This T cell receptor beta chain was sequenced in a study of response to subunit inactivated influenza vaccine. TCRdb used MiXCR to reprocess the RT-PCR reads, holding one entry per CDR3 protein. The sample has 300,000 to 350,000 distinct CDR3 sequences, 21% seen once; the top ten hold about 9.4%. In germline, CDR1 is SGHRS, CDR2 YFSETQ. J was trimmed by 6 bases and V by 0 bases; bases with no gene match: 5. This CDR3 contains 16 residues. On this clonotype itself: Its specificity is unknown.

Whole-study findings and limits: Each seasonal influenza vaccination, the authors suggested, recruits few new T cells.

The source was PBMCs from blood, collected about 19 months after vaccination. The sequence was obtained from a man between 50 and 75 years old who received an inactivated influenza vaccine. V usage is TRBV5-1 and J usage is TRBJ2-1; TRBD2 agrees at 11 bases. The DNA for the CDR3 is TGCGCCAGCAGCTTGGCCCCGGGACTAGCGGTCAATGAGCAGTTCTTC. Amino acid sequence: CASSLAPGLAVNEQFF. Variable domain in full (rest from reference TRBV5-1 and TRBJ2-1): KAGVTQTPRYLIKTRGQQVTLSCSPISGHRSVSWYQQTPGQGLQFLFEYFSETQRNKGNFPGRFSGRQFSNSRSEMNVSTLELGDSALYLCASSLAPGLAVNEQFFGPGTRLTVL.